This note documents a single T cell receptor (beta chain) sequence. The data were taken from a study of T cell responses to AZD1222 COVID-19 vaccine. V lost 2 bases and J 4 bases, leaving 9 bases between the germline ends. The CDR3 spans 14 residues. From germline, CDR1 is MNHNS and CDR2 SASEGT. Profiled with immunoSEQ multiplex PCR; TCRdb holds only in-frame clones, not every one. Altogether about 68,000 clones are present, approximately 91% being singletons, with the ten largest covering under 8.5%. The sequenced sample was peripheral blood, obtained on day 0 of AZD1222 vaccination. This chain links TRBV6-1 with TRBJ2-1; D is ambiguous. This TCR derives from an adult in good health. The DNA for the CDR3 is TGTGCCAGCAGTGAAAGTATCCAGTACAATGAGCAGTTCTTC. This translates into CASSESIQYNEQFF.